This record concerns one TCR beta chain sequence. Its target is unknown. This record comes from a study of Graves' ophthalmopathy and Graves' hyperthyroidism. About the research overall: Peripheral blood sampling preceded any treatment and occurred at initial diagnosis.

Using RNA transcripts, the TCR beta CDR3 regions were amplified. RT-PCR was first run with HTBI primers, then multiplex PCR in a second round. MiXCR was run by TCRdb on the multiplex PCR reads, yielding one entry per CDR3 protein. The sample yields about 620,000 distinct CDR3 sequences, 22% seen once. The CDR3 has 15 residues. In germline, CDR1 is SNHLY, CDR2 FYNNEI. The V gene end was trimmed by 11 bases and the J gene end by 7 bases; junction bases not matched to a gene: 13. General study findings and limits: Stable hyperthyroidism and ophthalmopathy were told apart by a 13-signature model, which achieved about 90% sensitivity and around 77% specificity.

This chain uses TRBV2 with TRBJ2-2; 10 bases fit TRBD2. The sample taken for sequencing was peripheral blood. The receptor was derived from a woman between 18 and 29 years old with stable Graves' hyperthyroidism. Some clones in this sample may be carry-over from other donors' samples. The CDR3 is CAGRRLAGHSGELFF. The CDR3 region has the DNA TGTGCCGGTCGCAGACTAGCGGGCCACAGCGGGGAGCTGTTTTTT.